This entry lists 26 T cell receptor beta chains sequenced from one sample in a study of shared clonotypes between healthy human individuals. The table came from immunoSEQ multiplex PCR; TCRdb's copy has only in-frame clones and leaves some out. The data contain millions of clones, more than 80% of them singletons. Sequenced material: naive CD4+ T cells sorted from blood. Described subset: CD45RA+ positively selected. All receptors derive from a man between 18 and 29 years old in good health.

Written as DNA, the CDR3 is TGTGCCTCAACTCTCGGGGCGGTGCAGTACTTC. Its translation: CASTLGAVQYF. The chain couples TRBV25-1 to TRBJ2-7, with D perhaps given as TRBD1 or TRBD2 (5 bases each). CDR1 and CDR2 (germline): MGHDK, SYGVNS. The CDR3 is 11 amino acids. The V end lost 11 bases, the J end lost 9 bases, and 17 bases lay between the germline ends.

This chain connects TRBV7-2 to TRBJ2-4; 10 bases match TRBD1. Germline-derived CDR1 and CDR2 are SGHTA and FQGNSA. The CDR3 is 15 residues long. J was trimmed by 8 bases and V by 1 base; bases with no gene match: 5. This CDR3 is CASSLVGQGIDIQYF. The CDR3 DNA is TGTGCCAGCAGCTTAGTGGGACAGGGGATCGACATTCAGTACTTC. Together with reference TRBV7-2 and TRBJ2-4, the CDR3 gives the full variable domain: GAGVSQSPSNKVTEKGKDVELRCDPISGHTALYWYRQSLGQGLEFLIYFQGNSAPDKSGLPSDRFSAERTGGSVSTLTIQRTQQEDSAVYLCASSLVGQGIDIQYFGAGTRLSVL.

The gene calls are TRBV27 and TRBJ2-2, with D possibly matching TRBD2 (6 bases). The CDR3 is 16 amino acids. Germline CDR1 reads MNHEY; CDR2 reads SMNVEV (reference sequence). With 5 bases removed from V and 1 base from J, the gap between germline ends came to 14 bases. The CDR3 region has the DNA TGTGCCAGCAGTCTACTAGCCAAGATGAACACCGGGGAGCTGTTTTTT. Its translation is CASSLLAKMNTGELFF.

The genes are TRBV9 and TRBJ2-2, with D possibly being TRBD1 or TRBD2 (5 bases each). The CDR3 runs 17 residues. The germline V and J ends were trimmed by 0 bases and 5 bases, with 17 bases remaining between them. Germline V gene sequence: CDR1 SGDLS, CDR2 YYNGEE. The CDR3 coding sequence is TGTGCCAGCAGCGTAGCCGAGGGGCGGGCGCGTACCGGGGAGCTGTTTTTT. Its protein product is CASSVAEGRARTGELFF.

CDR3 in amino acids: CASSLGPSGRIYNEQFF. The CDR3 DNA reads as TGCGCCAGCAGCTTGGGCCCTAGCGGGAGGATCTACAATGAGCAGTTCTTC. The V gene is TRBV5-1, the J gene TRBJ2-1; 11 bases line up with TRBD2. The germline gives CDR1 SGHRS, CDR2 YFSETQ. The CDR3 length is 17 residues. With 0 bases clipped from V and 3 bases from J, the junction kept 5 bases outside the gene matches.

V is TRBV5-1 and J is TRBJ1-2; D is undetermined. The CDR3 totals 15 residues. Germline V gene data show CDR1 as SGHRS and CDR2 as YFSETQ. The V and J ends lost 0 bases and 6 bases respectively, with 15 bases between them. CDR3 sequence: CASSLATAGSNGYTF. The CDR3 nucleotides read TGCGCCAGCAGCTTGGCCACAGCTGGAAGTAATGGCTACACCTTC.

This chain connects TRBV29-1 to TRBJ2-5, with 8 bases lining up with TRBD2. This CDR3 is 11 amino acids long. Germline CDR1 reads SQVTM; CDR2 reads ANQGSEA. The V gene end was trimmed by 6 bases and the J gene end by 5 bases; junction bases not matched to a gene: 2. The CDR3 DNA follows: TGCAGCGTCAGACTAGCGGAGACCCAGTACTTC. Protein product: CSVRLAETQYF.

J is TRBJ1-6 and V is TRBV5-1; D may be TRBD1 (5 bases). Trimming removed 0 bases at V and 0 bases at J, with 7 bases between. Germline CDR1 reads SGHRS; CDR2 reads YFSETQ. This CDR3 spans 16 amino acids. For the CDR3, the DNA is TGCGCCAGCAGCTTGGGAGGGGACTCCTATAATTCACCCCTCCACTTT. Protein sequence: CASSLGGDSYNSPLHF.

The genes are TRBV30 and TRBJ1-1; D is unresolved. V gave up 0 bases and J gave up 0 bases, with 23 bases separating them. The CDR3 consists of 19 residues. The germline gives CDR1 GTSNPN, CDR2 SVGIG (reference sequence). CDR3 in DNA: TGTGCCTGGAGTGTACGCTCTGCGAGGATACGCCAATTGAACACTGAAGCTTTCTTT. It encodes CAWSVRSARIRQLNTEAFF. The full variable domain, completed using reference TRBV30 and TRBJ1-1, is SQTIHQWPATLVQPVGSPLSLECTVEGTSNPNLYWYRQAAGRGLQLLFYSVGIGQISSEVPQNLSASRPQDRQFILSSKKLLLSDSGFYLCAWSVRSARIRQLNTEAFFGQGTRLTVV.

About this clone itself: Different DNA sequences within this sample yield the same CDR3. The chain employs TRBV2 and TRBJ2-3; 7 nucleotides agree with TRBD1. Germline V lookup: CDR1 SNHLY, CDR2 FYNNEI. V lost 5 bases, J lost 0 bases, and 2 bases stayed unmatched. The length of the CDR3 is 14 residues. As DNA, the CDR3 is TGTGCCAGCAGTTTGACAGGGAGCACAGATACGCAGTATTTT. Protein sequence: CASSLTGSTDTQYF.

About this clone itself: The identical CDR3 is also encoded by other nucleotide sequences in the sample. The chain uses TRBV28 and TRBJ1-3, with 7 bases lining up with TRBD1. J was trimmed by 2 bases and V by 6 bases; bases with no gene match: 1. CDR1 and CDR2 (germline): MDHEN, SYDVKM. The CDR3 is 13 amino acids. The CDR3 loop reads CASRQGAGNTIYF. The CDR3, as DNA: TGTGCCAGCAGGCAGGGGGCTGGAAACACCATATATTTT.

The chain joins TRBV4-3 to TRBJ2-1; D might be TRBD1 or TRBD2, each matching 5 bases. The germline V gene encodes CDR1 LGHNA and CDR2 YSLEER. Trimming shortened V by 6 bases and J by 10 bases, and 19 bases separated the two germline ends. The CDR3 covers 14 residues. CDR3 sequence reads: CASSHVGPDTEQFF. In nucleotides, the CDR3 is TGCGCCAGCAGTCATGTGGGACCCGACACCGAGCAGTTCTTC.

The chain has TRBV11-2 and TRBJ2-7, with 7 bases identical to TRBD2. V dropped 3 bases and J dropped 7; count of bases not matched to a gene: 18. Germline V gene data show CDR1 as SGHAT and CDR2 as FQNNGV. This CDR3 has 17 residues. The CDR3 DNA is TGTGCCAGCAGCTTCGGCACCGGCGGGAGAAGGTTGTGGGAGCAGTACTTC. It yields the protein CASSFGTGGRRLWEQYF.

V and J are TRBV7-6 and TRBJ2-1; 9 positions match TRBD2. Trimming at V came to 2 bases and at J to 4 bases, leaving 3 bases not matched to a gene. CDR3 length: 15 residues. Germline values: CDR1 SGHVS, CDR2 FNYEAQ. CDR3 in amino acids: CASSLNAGGYNEQFF. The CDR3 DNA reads TGTGCCAGCAGCTTAAATGCGGGAGGGTACAATGAGCAGTTCTTC.

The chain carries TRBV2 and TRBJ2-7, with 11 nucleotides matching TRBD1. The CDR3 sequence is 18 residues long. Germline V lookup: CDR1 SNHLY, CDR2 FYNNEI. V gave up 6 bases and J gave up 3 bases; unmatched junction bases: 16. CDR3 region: CASSGQGALPYGYYEQYF. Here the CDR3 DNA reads TGTGCCAGCAGCGGACAGGGGGCTCTTCCTTATGGGTACTACGAGCAGTACTTC.

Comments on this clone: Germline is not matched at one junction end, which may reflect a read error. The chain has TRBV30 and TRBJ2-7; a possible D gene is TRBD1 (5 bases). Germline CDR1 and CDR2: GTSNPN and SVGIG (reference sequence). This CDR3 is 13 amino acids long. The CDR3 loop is CAWSLDKSYEQYF. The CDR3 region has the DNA TGTGCCTGGAGTTTGGACAAATCCTATGAGCAGTACTTC.

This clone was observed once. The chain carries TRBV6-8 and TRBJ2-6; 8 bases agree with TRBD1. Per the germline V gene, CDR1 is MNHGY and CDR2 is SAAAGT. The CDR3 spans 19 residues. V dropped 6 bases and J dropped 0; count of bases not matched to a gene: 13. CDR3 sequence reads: CASRLAPWTGSSGANVLTF. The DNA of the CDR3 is TGTGCCAGCAGATTGGCGCCTTGGACAGGGAGCTCTGGGGCCAACGTCCTGACTTTC.

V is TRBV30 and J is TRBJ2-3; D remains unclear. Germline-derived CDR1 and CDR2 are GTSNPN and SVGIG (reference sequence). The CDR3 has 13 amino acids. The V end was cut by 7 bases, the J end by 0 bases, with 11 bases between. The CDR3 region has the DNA TGTGCCTCGACAAAGGCTAGCACAGATACGCAGTATTTT. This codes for CASTKASTDTQYF.

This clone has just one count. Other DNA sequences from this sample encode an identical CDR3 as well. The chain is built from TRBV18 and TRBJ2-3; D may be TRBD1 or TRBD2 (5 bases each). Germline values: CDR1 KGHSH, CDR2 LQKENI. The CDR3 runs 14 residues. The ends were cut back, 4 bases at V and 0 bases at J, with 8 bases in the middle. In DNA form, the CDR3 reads TGTGCCAGCTCACTCCGGGACAGCACAGATACGCAGTATTTT. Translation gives CASSLRDSTDTQYF. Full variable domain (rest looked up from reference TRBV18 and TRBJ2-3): NAGVMQNPRHLVRRRGQEARLRCSPMKGHSHVYWYRQLPEEGLKFMVYLQKENIIDESGMPKERFSAEFPKEGPSILRIQQVVRGDSAAYFCASSLRDSTDTQYFGPGTRLTVL.

As DNA, the CDR3 is TGTGCCAGCAGCGCAACACTCGGTACGCAGTATTTT. This sequence encodes CASSATLGTQYF. The J gene is TRBJ2-3, the V gene TRBV9; no firm D call. The CDR3 runs 12 residues. The germline V and J ends were trimmed by 3 bases and 8 bases, with 10 bases remaining between them. CDR1 is SGDLS and CDR2 is YYNGEE in the germline V gene.

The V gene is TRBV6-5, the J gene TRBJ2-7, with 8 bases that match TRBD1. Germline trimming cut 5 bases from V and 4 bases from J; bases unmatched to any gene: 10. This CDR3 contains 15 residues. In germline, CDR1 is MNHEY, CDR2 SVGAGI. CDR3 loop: CASSPYRGQVYEQYF. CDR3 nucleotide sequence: TGTGCCAGCAGTCCATACAGGGGACAGGTATACGAGCAGTACTTC.

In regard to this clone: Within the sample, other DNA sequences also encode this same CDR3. CDR3 coding DNA: TGTGCCAGCAGCGTCGGCGGGAGGGCCGGCCAAGAGACCCAGTACTTC. Protein product: CASSVGGRAGQETQYF. The J gene is TRBJ2-5, the V gene TRBV9; 9 bases are shared with TRBD2. The J segment lost 1 base and the V segment lost 2 bases, leaving 6 bases of the junction unmatched. The CDR3 runs 16 residues. The germline gives CDR1 SGDLS, CDR2 YYNGEE.

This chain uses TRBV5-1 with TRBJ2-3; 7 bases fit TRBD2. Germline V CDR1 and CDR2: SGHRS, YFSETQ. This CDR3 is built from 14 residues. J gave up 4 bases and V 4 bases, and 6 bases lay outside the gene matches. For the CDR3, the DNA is TGCGCCAGCAGCCCGCCGGGAGGCGCAGATACGCAGTATTTT. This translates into CASSPPGGADTQYF.

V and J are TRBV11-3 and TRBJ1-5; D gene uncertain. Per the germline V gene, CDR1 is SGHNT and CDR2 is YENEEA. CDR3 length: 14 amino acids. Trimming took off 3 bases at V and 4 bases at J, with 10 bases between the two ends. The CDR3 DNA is TGTGCCAGCAGCTTCTCGGTTGGGAATCAGCCCCAGCATTTT. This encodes CASSFSVGNQPQHF.

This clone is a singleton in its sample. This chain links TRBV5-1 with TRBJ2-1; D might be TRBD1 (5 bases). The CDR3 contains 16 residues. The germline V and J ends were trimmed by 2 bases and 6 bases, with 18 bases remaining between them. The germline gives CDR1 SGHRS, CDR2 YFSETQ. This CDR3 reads CASSFVPEQVFNEQFF. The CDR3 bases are TGCGCCAGCAGCTTCGTCCCGGAACAGGTTTTCAATGAGCAGTTCTTC. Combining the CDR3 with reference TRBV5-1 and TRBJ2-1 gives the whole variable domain KAGVTQTPRYLIKTRGQQVTLSCSPISGHRSVSWYQQTPGQGLQFLFEYFSETQRNKGNFPGRFSGRQFSNSRSEMNVSTLELGDSALYLCASSFVPEQVFNEQFFGPGTRLTVL.

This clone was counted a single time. The CDR3 is CASSFFSGNNSPLHF. The CDR3 DNA follows: TGTGCCAGCAGCTTCTTCTCCGGGAATAATTCACCCCTCCACTTT. The V and J genes are TRBV13 and TRBJ1-6; D unresolved. V gave up 3 bases and J gave up 5 bases, with 11 bases separating them. The length of the CDR3 is 15 residues. CDR1 PRHDT and CDR2 FYEKMQ come from the germline V gene (reference sequence).